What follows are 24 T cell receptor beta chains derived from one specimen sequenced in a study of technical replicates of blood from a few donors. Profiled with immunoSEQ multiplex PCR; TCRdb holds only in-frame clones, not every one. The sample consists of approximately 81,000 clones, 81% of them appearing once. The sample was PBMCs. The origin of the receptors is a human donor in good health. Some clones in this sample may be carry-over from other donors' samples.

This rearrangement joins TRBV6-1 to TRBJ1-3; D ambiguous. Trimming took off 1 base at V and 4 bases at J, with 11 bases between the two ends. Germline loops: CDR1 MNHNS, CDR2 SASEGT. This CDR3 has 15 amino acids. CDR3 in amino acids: CASSEDPLGGNTIYF. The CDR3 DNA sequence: TGTGCCAGCAGTGAAGACCCCCTCGGGGGAAACACCATATATTTT.

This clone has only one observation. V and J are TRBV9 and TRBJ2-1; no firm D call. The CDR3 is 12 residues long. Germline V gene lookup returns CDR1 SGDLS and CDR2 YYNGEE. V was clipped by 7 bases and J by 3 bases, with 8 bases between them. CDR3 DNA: TGTGCCAGCTCCCAGTTCTACAATGAGCAGTTCTTC. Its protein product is CASSQFYNEQFF.

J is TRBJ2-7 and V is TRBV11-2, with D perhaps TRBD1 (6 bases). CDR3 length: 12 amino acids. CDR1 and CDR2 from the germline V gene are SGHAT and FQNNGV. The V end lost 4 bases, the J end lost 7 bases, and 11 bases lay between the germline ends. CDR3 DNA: TGTGCCAGCAGCTCGACAGGTCAAGAGCAGTACTTC. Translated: CASSSTGQEQYF.

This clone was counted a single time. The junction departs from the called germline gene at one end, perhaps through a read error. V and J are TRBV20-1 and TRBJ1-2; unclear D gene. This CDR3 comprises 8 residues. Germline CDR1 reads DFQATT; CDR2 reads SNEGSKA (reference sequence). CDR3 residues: CSAPRGNF. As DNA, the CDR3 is TGCAGTGCTCCACGCGGAAACTTC.

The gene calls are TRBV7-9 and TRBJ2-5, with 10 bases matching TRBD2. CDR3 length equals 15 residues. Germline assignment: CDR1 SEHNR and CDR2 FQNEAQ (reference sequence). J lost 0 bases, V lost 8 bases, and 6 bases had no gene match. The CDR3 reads CASDSGRLYQETQYF. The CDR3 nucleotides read TGTGCCAGCGATAGCGGGAGGCTGTACCAAGAGACCCAGTACTTC.

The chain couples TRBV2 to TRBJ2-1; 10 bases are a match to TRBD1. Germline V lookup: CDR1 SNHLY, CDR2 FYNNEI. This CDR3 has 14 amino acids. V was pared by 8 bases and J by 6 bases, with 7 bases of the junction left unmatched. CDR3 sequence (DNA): TGTGCCAGCGCCCGGGACAGGGGATTCAATGAGCAGTTCTTC. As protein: CASARDRGFNEQFF.

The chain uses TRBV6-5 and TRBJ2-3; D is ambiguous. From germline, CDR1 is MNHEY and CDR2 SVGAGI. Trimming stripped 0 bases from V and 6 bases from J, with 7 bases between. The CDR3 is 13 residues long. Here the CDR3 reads CASSYSIVDTQYF. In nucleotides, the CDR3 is TGTGCCAGCAGTTACTCGATAGTGGATACGCAGTATTTT.

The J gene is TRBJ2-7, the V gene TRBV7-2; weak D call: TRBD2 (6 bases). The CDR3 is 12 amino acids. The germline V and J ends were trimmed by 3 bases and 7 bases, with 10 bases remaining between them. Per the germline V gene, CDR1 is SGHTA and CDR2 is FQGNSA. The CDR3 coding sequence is TGTGCCAGCAGCTTCGGGAGAGGGGAGCAGTACTTC. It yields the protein CASSFGRGEQYF.

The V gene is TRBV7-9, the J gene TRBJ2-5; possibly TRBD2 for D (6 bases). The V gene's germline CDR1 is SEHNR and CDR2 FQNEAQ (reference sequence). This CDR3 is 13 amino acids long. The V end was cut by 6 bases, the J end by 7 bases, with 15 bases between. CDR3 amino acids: CASSSWRDGTQYF. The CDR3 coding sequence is TGTGCCAGCAGTTCCTGGCGGGACGGGACCCAGTACTTC.

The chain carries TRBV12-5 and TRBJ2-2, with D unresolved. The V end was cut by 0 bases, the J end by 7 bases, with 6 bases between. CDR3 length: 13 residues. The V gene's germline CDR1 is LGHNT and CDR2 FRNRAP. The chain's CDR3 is CASGLVYFGELFF. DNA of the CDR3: TGTGCTAGTGGTTTGGTATACTTCGGGGAGCTGTTTTTT.

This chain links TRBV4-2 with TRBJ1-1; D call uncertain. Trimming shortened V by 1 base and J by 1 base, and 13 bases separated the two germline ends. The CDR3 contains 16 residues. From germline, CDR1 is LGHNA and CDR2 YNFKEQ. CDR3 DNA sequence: TGTGCCAGCAGCCAAGTGGTGGCCTCGCAGAACACTGAAGCTTTCTTT. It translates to CASSQVVASQNTEAFF.

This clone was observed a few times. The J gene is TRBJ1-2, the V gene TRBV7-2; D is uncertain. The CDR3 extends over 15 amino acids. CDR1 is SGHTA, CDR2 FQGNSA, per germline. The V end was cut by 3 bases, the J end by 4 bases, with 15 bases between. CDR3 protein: CASSFRDIQVYGYTF. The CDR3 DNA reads TGTGCCAGCAGCTTTCGGGATATCCAAGTCTATGGCTACACCTTC.

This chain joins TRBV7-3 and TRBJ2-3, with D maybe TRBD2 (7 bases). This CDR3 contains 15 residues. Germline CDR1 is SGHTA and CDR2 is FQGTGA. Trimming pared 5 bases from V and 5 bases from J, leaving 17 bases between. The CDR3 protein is CASSHLRGPIDTQYF. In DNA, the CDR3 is TGTGCCAGCAGCCACCTGCGGGGGCCAATAGATACGCAGTATTTT.

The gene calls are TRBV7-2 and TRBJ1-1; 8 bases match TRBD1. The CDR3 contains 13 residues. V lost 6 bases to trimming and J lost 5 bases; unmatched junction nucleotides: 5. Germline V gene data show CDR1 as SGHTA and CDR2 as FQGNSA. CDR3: CASRKDRETEAFF. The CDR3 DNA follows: TGTGCCAGCAGAAAGGACAGGGAGACTGAAGCTTTCTTT.

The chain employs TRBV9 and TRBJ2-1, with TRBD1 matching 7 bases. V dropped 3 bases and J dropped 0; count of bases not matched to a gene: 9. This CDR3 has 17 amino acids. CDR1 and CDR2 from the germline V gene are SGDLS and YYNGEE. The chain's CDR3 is CASSDGTVRRSYNEQFF. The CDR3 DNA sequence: TGTGCCAGCAGCGACGGGACAGTTCGGCGCTCCTACAATGAGCAGTTCTTC. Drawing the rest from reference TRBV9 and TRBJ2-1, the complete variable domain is DSGVTQTPKHLITATGQRVTLRCSPRSGDLSVYWYQQSLDQGLQFLIQYYNGEERAKGNILERFSAQQFPDLHSELNLSSLELGDSALYFCASSDGTVRRSYNEQFFGPGTRLTVL.

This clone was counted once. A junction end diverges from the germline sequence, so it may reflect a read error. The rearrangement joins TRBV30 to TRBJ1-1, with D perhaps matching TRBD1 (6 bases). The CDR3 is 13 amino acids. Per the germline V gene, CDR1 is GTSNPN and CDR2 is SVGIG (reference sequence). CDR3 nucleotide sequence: TGTGCCTGGAATGACCAGGGGAACACAGAAGCTTTCTTT. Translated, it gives CAWNDQGNTEAFF.

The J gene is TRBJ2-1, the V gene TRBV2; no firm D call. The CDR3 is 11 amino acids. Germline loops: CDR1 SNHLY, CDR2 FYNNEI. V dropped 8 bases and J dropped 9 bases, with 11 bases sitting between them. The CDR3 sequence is CASQQEREQFF. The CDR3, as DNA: TGTGCCAGCCAACAAGAGCGTGAGCAGTTCTTC.

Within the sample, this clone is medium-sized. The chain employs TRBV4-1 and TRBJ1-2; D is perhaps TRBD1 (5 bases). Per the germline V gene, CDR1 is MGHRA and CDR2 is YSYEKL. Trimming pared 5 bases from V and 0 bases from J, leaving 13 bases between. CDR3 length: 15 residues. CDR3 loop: CASSWKGDTNYGYTF. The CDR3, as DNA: TGCGCCAGCAGCTGGAAAGGGGATACTAACTATGGCTACACCTTC.

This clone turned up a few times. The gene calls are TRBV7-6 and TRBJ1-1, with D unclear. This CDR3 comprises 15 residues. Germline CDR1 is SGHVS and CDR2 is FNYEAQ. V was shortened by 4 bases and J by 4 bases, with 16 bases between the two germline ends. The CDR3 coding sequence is TGTGCCAGCAGCTCCGAGCCGGGGAAAGGCACTGAAGCTTTCTTT. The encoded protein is CASSSEPGKGTEAFF. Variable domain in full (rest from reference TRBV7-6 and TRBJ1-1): GAGVSQSPRYKVTKRGQDVALRCDPISGHVSLYWYRQALGQGPEFLTYFNYEAQQDKSGLPNDRFSAERPEGSISTLTIQRTEQRDSAMYRCASSSEPGKGTEAFFGQGTRLTVV.

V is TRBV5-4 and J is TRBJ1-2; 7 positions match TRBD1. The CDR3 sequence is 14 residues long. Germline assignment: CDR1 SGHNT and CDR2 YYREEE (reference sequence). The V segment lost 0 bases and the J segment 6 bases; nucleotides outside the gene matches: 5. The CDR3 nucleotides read TGTGCCAGCAGCTTGGGACAGGGAGAGGATGGCTACACCTTC. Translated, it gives CASSLGQGEDGYTF.

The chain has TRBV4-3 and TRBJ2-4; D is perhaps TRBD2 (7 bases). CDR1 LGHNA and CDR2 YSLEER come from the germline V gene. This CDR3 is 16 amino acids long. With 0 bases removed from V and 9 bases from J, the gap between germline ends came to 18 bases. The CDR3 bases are TGCGCCAGCAGCCAAGATGTCCCAGGGGAGCGGGGCATTCAGTACTTC. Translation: CASSQDVPGERGIQYF.

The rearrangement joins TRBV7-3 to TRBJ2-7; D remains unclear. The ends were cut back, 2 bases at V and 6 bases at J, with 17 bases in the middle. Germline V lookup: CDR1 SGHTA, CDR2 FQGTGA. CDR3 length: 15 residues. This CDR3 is CASSLFSAVASEQYF. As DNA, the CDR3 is TGTGCCAGCAGCTTATTTTCCGCCGTGGCCTCCGAGCAGTACTTC. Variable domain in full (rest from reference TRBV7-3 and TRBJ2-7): GAGVSQTPSNKVTEKGKYVELRCDPISGHTALYWYRQSLGQGPEFLIYFQGTGAADDSGLPNDRFFAVRPEGSVSTLKIQRTERGDSAVYLCASSLFSAVASEQYFGPGTRLTVT.

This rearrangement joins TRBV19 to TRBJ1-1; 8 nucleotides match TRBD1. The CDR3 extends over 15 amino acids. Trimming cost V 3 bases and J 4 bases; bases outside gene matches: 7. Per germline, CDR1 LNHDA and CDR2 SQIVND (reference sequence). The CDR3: CASSMAGQGATEAFF. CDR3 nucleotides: TGTGCCAGTAGTATGGCCGGACAGGGTGCCACTGAAGCTTTCTTT.

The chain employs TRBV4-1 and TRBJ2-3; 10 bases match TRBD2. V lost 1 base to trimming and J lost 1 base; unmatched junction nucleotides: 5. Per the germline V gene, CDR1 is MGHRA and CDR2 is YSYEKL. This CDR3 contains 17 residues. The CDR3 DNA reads TGCGCCAGCAGCCAAGGGTCGAGCGGGGGGGGCACAGATACGCAGTATTTT. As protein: CASSQGSSGGGTDTQYF.